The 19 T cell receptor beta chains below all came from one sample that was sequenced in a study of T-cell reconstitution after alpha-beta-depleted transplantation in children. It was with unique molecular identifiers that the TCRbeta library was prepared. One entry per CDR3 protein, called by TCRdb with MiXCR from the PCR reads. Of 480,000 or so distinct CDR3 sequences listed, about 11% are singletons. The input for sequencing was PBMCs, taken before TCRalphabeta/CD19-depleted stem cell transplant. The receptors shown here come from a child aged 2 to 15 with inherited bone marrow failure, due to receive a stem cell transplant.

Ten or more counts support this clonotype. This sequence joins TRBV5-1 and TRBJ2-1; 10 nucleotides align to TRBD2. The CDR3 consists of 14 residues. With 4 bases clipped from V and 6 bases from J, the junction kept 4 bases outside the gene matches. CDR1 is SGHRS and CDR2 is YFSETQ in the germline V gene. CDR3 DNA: TGCGCCAGCAGCGACGGGACTAGCGTCAATGAGCAGTTCTTC. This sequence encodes CASSDGTSVNEQFF.

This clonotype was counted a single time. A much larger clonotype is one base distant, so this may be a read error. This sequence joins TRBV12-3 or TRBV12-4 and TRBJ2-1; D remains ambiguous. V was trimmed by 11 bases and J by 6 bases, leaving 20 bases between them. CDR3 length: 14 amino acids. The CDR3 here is CAGAISAVSNEQFF. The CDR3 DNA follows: TGTGCCGGAGCTATCTCGGCCGTGTCCAATGAGCAGTTCTTC.

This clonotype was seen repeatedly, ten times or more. The CDR3 DNA reads as TGTGCCAGCAGGCCCCTTGGACCGAGCTATGGCTACACCTTC. Protein sequence: CASRPLGPSYGYTF. The chain recombines TRBV12-3 or TRBV12-4 with TRBJ1-2; D is unclear. The CDR3 covers 14 residues. Trimming removed 6 bases from V and 4 bases from J, with 15 bases in between.

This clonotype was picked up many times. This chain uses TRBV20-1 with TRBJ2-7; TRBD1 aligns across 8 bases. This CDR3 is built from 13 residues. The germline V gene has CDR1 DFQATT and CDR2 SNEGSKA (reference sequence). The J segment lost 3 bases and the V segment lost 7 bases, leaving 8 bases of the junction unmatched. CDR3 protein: CSVPDREDYEQYF. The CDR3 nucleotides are TGCAGTGTCCCGGACAGGGAGGACTACGAGCAGTACTTC.

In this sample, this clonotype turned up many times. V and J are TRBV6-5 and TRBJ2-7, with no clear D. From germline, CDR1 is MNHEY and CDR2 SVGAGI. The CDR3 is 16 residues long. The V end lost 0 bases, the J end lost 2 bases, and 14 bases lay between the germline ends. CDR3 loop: CASSYSFEETPYEQYF. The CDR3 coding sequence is TGTGCCAGCAGTTACTCCTTCGAGGAGACCCCCTACGAGCAGTACTTC.

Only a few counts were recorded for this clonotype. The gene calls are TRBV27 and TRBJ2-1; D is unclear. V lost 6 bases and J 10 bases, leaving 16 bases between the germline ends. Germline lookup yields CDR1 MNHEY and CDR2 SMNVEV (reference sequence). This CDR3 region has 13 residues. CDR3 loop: CASSPLAVREQFF. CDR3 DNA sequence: TGTGCCAGCAGCCCCCTGGCGGTCAGGGAGCAGTTCTTC.

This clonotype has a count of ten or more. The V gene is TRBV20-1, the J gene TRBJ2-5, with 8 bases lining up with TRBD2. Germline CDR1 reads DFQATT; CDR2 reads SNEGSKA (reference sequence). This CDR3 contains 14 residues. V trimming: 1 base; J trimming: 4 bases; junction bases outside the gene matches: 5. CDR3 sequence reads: CSARVAGGVETQYF. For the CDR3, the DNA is TGCAGTGCTAGAGTGGCGGGGGGCGTAGAGACCCAGTACTTC.

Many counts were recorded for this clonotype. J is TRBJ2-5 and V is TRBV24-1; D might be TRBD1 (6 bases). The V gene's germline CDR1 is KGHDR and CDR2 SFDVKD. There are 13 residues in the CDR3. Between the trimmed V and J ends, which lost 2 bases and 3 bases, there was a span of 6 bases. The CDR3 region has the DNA TGTGCCACCAGTGATTGGACAGAAGAGACCCAGTACTTC. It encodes CATSDWTEETQYF.

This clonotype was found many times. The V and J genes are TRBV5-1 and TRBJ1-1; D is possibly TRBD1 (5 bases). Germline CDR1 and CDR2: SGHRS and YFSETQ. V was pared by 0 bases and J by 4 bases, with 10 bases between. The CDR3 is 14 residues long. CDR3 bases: TGCGCCAGCAGCTTGGAGTGGGGGGGCACTGAAGCTTTCTTT. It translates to CASSLEWGGTEAFF.

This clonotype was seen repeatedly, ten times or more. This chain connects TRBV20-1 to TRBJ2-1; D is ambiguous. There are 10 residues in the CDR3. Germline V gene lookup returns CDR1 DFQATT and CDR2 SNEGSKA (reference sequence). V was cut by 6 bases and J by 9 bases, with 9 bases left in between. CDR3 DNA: TGCAGTGCCACTGAAGGTGAGCAGTTCTTC. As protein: CSATEGEQFF.

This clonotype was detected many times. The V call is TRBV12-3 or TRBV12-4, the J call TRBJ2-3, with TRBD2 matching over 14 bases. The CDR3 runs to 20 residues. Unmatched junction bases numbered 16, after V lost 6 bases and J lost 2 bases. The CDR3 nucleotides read TGTGCCAGCAGCTCGTCCAATCGGGGACTAGCGGGAGTTGCCACAGATACGCAGTATTTT. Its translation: CASSSSNRGLAGVATDTQYF.

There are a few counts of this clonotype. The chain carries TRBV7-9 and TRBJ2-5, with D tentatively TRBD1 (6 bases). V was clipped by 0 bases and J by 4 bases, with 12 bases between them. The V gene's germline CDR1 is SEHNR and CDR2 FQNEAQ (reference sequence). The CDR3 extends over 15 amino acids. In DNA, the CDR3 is TGTGCCAGCAGCTTAGCTCCGGGACATGCAGAGACCCAGTACTTC. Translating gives CASSLAPGHAETQYF.

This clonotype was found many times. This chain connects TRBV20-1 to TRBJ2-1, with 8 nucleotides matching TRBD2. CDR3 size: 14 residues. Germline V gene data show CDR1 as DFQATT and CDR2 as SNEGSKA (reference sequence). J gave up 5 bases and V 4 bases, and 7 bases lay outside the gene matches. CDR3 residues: CSAKETSADNEQFF. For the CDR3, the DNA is TGCAGTGCTAAAGAGACTAGCGCTGACAATGAGCAGTTCTTC.

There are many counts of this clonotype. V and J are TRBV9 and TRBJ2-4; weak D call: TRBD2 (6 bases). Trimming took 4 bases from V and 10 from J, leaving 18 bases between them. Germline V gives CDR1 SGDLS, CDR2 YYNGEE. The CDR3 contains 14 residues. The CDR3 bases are TGTGCCAGCAGCCCCCCCGAGGAGGGCGGTATTCAGTACTTC. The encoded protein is CASSPPEEGGIQYF.

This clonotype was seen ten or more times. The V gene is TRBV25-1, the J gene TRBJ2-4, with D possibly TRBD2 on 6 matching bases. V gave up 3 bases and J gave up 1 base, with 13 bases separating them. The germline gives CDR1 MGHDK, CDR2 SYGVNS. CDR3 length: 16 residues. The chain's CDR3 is CASSEFGGEAKNIQYF. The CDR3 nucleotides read TGTGCCAGCAGTGAGTTCGGAGGGGAGGCCAAAAACATTCAGTACTTC.

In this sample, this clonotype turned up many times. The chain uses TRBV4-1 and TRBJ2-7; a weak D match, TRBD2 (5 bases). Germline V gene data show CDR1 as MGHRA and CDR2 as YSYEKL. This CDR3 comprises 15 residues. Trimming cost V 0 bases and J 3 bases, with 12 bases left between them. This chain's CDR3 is CASSQDSSGNYEQYF. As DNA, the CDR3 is TGCGCCAGCAGCCAAGATTCCAGCGGAAACTACGAGCAGTACTTC.

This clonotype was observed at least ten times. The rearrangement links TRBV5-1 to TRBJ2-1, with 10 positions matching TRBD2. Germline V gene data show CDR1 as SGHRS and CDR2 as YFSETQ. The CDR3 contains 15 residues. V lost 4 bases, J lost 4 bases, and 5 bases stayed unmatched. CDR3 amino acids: CASSPWTSGYNEQFF. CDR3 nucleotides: TGCGCCAGCAGCCCCTGGACTAGCGGTTACAATGAGCAGTTCTTC.

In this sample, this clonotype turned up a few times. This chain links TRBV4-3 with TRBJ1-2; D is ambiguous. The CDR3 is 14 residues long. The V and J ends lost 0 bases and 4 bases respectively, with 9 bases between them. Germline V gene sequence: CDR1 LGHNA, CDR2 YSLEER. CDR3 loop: CASSQEWVGYGYTF. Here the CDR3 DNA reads TGCGCCAGCAGCCAAGAATGGGTTGGCTATGGCTACACCTTC.

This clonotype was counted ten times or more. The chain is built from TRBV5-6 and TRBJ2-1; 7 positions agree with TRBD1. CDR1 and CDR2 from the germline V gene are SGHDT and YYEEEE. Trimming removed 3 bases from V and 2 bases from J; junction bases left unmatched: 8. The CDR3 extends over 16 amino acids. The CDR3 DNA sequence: TGTGCCAGCAGCTCCTTACAGGGGATCCCCTACAATGAGCAGTTCTTC. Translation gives CASSSLQGIPYNEQFF.